This T cell receptor beta chain was retrieved from a study of vaccination and CD4 T cells after COVID-19. Notes on the study in general: When vaccine-specific clones from convalescent patients were examined, 304 of 307 were spike mono-reactive. Early post-infection timepoints were not included, and relatively few convalescent patients were studied.

Sequencing of the DNA from cultured CD4+ T cells was carried out with the Oncomine TCR Beta short-read assay. MiXCR, applied by TCRdb to the PCR reads, yields one record per CDR3 protein. The data show about 5,000 distinct CDR3 sequences, about 47% seen once. This sample's treatment: approximately 9-day PBMC culture with coronavirus spike peptide pools or control peptides (ViraFEST assay). ViraFEST used peptide pools to expand antigen-specific T cells before TCR sequencing. Positive PCR dates spanned March to December 2020, predating US Alpha, Beta and Delta variants. The CDR3 has 14 residues. The germline CDR1 and CDR2 sequences are SGHRS and YFSETQ. V dropped 0 bases and J dropped 11 bases, with 12 bases sitting between them. A word on this clonotype: The antigen remains unidentified.

The clonotype comes from a human donor who had recovered from COVID-19. V gene TRBV5-1 combines with J gene TRBJ1-6, with D unresolved. Sequencing was performed on CD4+ T cells from blood, cultured in vitro. CDR3 nucleotide sequence: TGCGCCAGCAGCTTGGAAGGTAGTAGGACACCCCTCCACTTT. Protein sequence: CASSLEGSRTPLHF.